These 5 T cell receptor beta chains were all obtained from the same sample, sequenced in a study of Graves' ophthalmopathy and Graves' hyperthyroidism. The study amplified TCR beta CDR3 regions using RNA transcripts. The authors performed first-round RT-PCR with HTBI primers and then a second-round multiplex PCR. A single record per CDR3 protein comes from TCRdb applying MiXCR to the multiplex PCR reads. Of roughly 380,000 distinct CDR3 sequences listed, 15% are singletons. Input material: peripheral blood. Receptors originate from a woman aged 18-29 years with stable Graves' hyperthyroidism.

This clonotype occurred many times. This chain connects TRBV4-2 to TRBJ2-2; 11 nucleotides align to TRBD2. The germline CDR1 and CDR2 sequences are LGHNA and YNFKEQ. The J segment lost 6 bases and the V segment lost 2 bases, leaving 8 bases of the junction unmatched. CDR3 length equals 17 residues. DNA for the CDR3: TGTGCCAGCAGCCAACCATTAGCGGGGGGGATGGCCGGGGAGCTGTTTTTT. This codes for CASSQPLAGGMAGELFF.

CDR3 DNA: TGTGCCAGCAGGGTACAGGGGTCAGGTGGCTACACCTTC. This translates into CASRVQGSGGYTF. The chain employs TRBV27 and TRBJ1-2, with 7 bases aligning to TRBD1. The trim removed 6 bases at V and 7 bases at J, leaving 8 bases unmatched. Germline CDR1 reads MNHEY; CDR2 reads SMNVEV (reference sequence). The CDR3 runs to 13 residues.

At least ten counts were recorded for this clonotype. The J gene is TRBJ1-1, the V gene TRBV12-3 or TRBV12-4; 11 nucleotides agree with TRBD1. After removal of 5 bases from V and 11 bases from J, the junction contained 4 bases not matched to a gene. The CDR3 extends over 12 amino acids. In DNA, the CDR3 is TGTGCCAGCAGTCAAGGACAGGGGGCGGCTTTCTTT. Its translation: CASSQGQGAAFF.

V and J are TRBV4-2 and TRBJ1-2; possibly TRBD1 for D (5 bases). Deletions cut 3 bases from V and 2 bases from J, with 13 bases between. The CDR3 covers 15 residues. Looked up from germline, CDR1 is LGHNA and CDR2 is YNFKEQ. CDR3 residues: CASSQFFGGNYGYTF. The CDR3 coding sequence is TGTGCCAGCAGCCAGTTTTTTGGGGGGAACTATGGCTACACCTTC.

This clonotype showed up many times. This chain connects TRBV20-1 to TRBJ2-7, with D possibly being TRBD2 (6 bases). CDR1 is DFQATT, CDR2 SNEGSKA, per germline (reference sequence). Between the trimmed V and J ends, which lost 2 bases and 1 base, there was a span of 12 bases. This CDR3 region has 14 residues. The CDR3 nucleotides read TGCAGTGCTAGAAGCCAGCGGGTGTCCTACGAGCAGTACTTC. As protein: CSARSQRVSYEQYF.